This entry is about one TCR beta chain. Its antigen remains unidentified. Base quality data are lacking; no much larger clone is found one base away. Counted from cysteine to phenylalanine, this CDR3 has 16 amino acids. Only CDR3 DNA is held: 48 bases, read in frame from base 1. Relative to germline, V is missing 5 bases and J is missing 1 base, with 6 bases of the junction outside any gene match. As encoded in the germline V gene, CDR1 is SGHVS while CDR2 is FQNEAQ. In the prospective study, participants were about 18 to 89 years old, resided in about two dozen geographic areas of the United States, and were enrolled through a virtual design. To assign participants to cohorts, the prospective study relied on clinical history that participants themselves reported in a screening survey and a study questionnaire. Exposed participants had been in contact with someone with a PCR-confirmed or clinician-diagnosed COVID-19 case within 2 weeks of study entry. In the prospective study, whole blood, serum and a nasopharyngeal or oropharyngeal swab were collected from each participant by mobile phlebotomists. Participants in the prospective study had the option to provide additional blood draws and questionnaires over a roughly 2-month period. Prospective study blood samples were shipped either frozen or at room temperature before DNA extraction.

This sample was taken from a study of blood T cell repertoires in COVID-19 (dated by TCRdb to 2018 to 2021). About the investigation overall: Samples covering the acute and convalescent phases of COVID-19 were provided by collaborators in the United States, Italy and Spain. The prospective study material was composed of cDNA or gDNA derived from T cells, B-cell-depleted T cells, or PBMCs. The dataset comprised deeply sampled blood TCRbeta repertoires from subjects exposed to, actively infected with, or recovered from COVID-19. A freely available public database, intended as a resource for researchers studying the immune response to SARS-CoV-2, is where the repertoires were released. Samples were obtained from the ongoing ImmuneRACE study (first 160 participants) and from approximately 1,200 subjects provided by 6 global collaborators. A de-identified subject ID, COVID-19 status, age in years and sex were almost always included in the sample metadata. Where available, HLA class I and class II types were obtained from metadata supplied by the sample provider rather than from assay-based typing. Overall study outcomes, separate from this receptor: The quantity of clinical and demographic metadata differed by source and by participant and was supplied without curation.

TCRbeta CDR3 regions were amplified from genomic DNA by means of the immunoSEQ Assay, a bias-controlled multiplex PCR. In the source study's methods: The number of nucleated cells in each sample was estimated from the amplification of reference gene primers within the assay. Sequence reads were collapsed and filtered to measure the absolute abundance of every unique TCRbeta CDR3 rearrangement. For each sample, productive Simpson clonality was calculated as the square root of Simpson's diversity index across productive rearrangements. This immuneACCESS table, as held by TCRdb, lists in-frame sequences with V and J called but not all clones. Of the missing ones, under half trace to an unresolved V gene in checked studies; the others have no known cause. V, J and clone size reflect that table, while D and trimming were determined from the DNA. Here the sample has fewer than 250,000 clones; about 87% occur a single time. Jointly, the top ten make up 0.87% of the sample.

Sequences were obtained from PBMCs or T cells enriched from blood (not recorded which). The rearrangement combines TRBV7-8 with TRBJ2-3; 10 central bases correspond to TRBD2. The sequence came from a man in his fifties or sixties who had been exposed to COVID-19. The nucleotides read TGTGCCAGCAGCCCAGCGGGGGGGGCAGGCACAGATACGCAGTATTTT. It encodes CASSPAGGAGTDTQYF.